This T cell receptor (beta chain) came from a study of blood T cells in healthy people across ages. Findings and limits, study-wide: Naive CD4+ cells and diversity were both higher in long-lived donors than in aged donors.

About this clonotype itself: No antigen is known for it.

A second PCR of about 7 to 11 cycles used a sample-barcoded 5' primer and a J-beta primer mix. A single record per CDR3 protein comes from TCRdb applying MiXCR to the 5' RACE reads. This table has over 1,200,000 distinct CDR3 sequences, roughly 60% appearing once. Every participating donor contributed around 9.5 milliliters of peripheral blood through a draw. The receptor was derived from a man aged 18 to 30 in good health. Sequencing used blood.

In DNA form, the CDR3 reads TGTGCCAGCAGCACATTAGCCGCGAGTGAGCAGTTCTTC. It encodes CASSTLAASEQFF. The rearrangement links TRBV7-2 to TRBJ2-1; D gene ambiguous. V was trimmed by 5 bases and J by 9 bases, leaving 14 bases between them. Germline loops: CDR1 SGHTA, CDR2 FQGNSA. The CDR3 has 13 amino acids.